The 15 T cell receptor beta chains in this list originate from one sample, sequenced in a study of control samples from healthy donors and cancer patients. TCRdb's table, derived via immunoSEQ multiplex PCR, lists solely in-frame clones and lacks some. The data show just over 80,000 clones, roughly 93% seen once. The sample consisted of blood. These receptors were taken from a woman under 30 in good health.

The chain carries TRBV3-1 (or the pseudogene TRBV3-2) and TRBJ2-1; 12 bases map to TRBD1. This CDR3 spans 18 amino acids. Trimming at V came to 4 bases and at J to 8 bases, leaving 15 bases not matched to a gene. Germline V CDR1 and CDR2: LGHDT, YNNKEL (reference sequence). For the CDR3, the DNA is TGTGCCAGCAGCCGCCCCACCGCCGGGACAGGGGGCTTGGATGAGCAGTTCTTC. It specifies CASSRPTAGTGGLDEQFF.

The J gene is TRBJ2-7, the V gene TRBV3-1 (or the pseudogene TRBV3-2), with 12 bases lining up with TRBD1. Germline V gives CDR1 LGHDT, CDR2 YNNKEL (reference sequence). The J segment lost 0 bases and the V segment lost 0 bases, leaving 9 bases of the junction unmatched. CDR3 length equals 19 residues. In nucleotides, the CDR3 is TGTGCCAGCAGCCAAGATTGGCCCGGGACAGGGGGCTTCTCCTACGAGCAGTACTTC. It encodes CASSQDWPGTGGFSYEQYF.

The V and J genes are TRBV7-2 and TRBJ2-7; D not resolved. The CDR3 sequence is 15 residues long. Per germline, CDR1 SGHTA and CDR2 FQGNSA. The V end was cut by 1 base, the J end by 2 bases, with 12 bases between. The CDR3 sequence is CASSLVIAEPYEQYF. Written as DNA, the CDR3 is TGTGCCAGCAGCTTAGTGATCGCGGAGCCCTACGAGCAGTACTTC.

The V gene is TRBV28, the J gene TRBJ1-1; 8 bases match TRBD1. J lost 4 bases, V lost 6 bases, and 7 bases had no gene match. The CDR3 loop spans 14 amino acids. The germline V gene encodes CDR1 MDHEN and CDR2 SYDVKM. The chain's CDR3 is CASSPGGAVTEAFF. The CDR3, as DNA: TGTGCCAGCAGCCCAGGGGGCGCGGTCACTGAAGCTTTCTTT.

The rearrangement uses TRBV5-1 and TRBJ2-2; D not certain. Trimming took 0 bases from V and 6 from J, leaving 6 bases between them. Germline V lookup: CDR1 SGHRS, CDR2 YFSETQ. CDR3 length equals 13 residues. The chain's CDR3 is CASSLVLAGELFF. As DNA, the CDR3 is TGCGCCAGCAGCTTGGTGCTAGCCGGGGAGCTGTTTTTT.

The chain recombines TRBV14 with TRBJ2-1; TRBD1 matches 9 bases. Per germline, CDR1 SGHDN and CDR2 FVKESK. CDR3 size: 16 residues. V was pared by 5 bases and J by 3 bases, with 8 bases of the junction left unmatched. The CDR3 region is CASSAHRDRDYNEQFF. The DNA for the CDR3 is TGTGCCAGCAGCGCACACCGGGACAGGGACTACAATGAGCAGTTCTTC.

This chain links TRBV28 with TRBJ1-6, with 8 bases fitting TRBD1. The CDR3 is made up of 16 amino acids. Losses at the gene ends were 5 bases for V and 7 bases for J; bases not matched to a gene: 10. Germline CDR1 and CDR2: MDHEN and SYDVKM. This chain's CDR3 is CASSGPLGQGNSPLHF. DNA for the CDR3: TGTGCCAGCAGTGGCCCCCTCGGACAGGGCAATTCACCCCTCCACTTT.

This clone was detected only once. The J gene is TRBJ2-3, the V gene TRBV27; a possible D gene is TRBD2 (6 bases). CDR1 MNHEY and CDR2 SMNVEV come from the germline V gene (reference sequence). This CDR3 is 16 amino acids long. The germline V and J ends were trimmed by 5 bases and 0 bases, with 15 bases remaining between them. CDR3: CASSPRGSRSTDTQYF. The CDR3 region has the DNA TGTGCCAGCAGTCCGCGGGGCTCACGCAGCACAGATACGCAGTATTTT.

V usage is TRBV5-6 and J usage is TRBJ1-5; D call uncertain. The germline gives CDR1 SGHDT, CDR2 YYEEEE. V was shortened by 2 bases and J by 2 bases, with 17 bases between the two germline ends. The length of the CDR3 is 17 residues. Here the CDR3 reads CASSLRFSGSGNQPQHF. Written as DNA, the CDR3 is TGTGCCAGCAGCTTAAGATTTTCGGGGTCGGGCAATCAGCCCCAGCATTTT. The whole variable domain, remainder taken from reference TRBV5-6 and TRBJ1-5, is DAGVTQSPTHLIKTRGQQVTLRCSPKSGHDTVSWYQQALGQGPQFIFQYYEEEERQRGNFPDRFSGHQFPNYSSELNVNALLLGDSALYLCASSLRFSGSGNQPQHFGDGTRLSIL.

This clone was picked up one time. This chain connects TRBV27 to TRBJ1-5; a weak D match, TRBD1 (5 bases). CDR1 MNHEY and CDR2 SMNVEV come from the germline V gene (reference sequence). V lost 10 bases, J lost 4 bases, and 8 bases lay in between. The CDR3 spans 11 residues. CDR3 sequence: CATGGNQPQHF. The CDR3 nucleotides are TGTGCCACGGGGGGGAATCAGCCCCAGCATTTT.

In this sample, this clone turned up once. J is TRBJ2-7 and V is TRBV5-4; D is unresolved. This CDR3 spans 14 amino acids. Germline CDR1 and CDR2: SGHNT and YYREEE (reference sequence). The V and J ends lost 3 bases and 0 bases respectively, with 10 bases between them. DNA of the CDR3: TGTGCCAGCAGCTCCGCCCCGGGCTCCTACGAGCAGTACTTC. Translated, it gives CASSSAPGSYEQYF.

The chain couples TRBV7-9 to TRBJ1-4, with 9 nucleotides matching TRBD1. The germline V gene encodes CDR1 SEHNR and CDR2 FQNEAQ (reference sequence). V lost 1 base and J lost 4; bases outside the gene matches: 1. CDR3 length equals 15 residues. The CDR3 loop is CASSLDRGLNEKLFF. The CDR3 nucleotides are TGTGCCAGCAGCTTAGACAGGGGGCTTAATGAAAAACTGTTTTTT.

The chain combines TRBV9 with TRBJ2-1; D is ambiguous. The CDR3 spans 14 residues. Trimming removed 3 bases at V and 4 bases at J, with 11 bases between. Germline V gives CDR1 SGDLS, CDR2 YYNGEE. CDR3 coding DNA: TGTGCCAGCAGCGGGCCAGACCAATACAATGAGCAGTTCTTC. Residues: CASSGPDQYNEQFF.

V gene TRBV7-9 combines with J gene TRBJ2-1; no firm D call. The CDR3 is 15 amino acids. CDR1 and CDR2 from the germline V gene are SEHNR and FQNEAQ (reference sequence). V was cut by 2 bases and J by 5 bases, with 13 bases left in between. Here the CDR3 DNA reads TGTGCCAGCAGCTTACTTCTAGTGATGAACAATGAGCAGTTCTTC. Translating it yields CASSLLLVMNNEQFF.

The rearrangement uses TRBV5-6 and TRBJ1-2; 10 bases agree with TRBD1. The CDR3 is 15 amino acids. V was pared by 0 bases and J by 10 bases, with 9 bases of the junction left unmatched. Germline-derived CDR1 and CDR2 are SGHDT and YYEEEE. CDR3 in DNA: TGTGCCAGCAGCTTGGGTGGGACAGGGGATTTGGTCTACACCTTC. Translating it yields CASSLGGTGDLVYTF.